A single sample gave rise to the 23 T cell receptor beta chains below, sequenced in a study of T-cell memory formation after mild COVID-19. TCRdb independently ran MiXCR on the 5' RACE reads; one entry per CDR3 protein. The repertoire has 300,000 to 400,000 distinct CDR3 sequences, approximately 16% of them found once; the top ten carry under 25%. Sequenced material: PBMCs or a T cell subset sorted from them (not recorded which). The receptor source for this set is a young man who had mild COVID-19 (a few samples of this study predate the infection). Cell type and time point are not known.

This clonotype came up a few times. V and J are TRBV20-1 and TRBJ2-3; 11 bases line up with TRBD2. Germline V gene lookup returns CDR1 DFQATT and CDR2 SNEGSKA (reference sequence). The V segment lost 5 bases and the J segment 8 bases; nucleotides outside the gene matches: 12. The CDR3 contains 15 residues. DNA for the CDR3: TGCAGTGCTCCCCCTAGCGGGGGGCGTATTGGTACGCAGTATTTT. This sequence encodes CSAPPSGGRIGTQYF.

This clonotype was detected ten times or more. The rearrangement joins TRBV28 to TRBJ2-5; a possible D gene is TRBD2 (5 bases). Trimming took off 6 bases at V and 5 bases at J, with 13 bases between the two ends. Germline CDR1 is MDHEN and CDR2 is SYDVKM. The CDR3 covers 13 residues. CDR3 coding DNA: TGTGCCAGCAGCCTCGGACTGGGGGAGACCCAGTACTTC. It yields the protein CASSLGLGETQYF.

The chain has TRBV14 and TRBJ1-1; maybe TRBD1 (5 bases). V dropped 1 base and J dropped 12 bases, with 9 bases sitting between them. CDR3 size: 11 residues. Germline V lookup: CDR1 SGHDN, CDR2 FVKESK. CDR3 loop: CASSQGQMTFF. The CDR3 DNA reads as TGTGCCAGCAGCCAAGGACAGATGACTTTCTTT.

The gene calls are TRBV4-1 and TRBJ2-3, with a weak D call TRBD1 (6 bases). The V and J ends lost 2 bases and 6 bases respectively, with 12 bases between them. CDR3 length equals 14 residues. CDR1 and CDR2 from the germline V gene are MGHRA and YSYEKL. The CDR3 region has the DNA TGCGCCAGCAGCCAACAGGGGACGATTGATACGCAGTATTTT. Amino acids: CASSQQGTIDTQYF.

This clonotype showed up many times. This chain links TRBV7-9 with TRBJ2-1, with 7 bases lining up with TRBD1. This CDR3 is built from 12 residues. The germline CDR1 and CDR2 sequences are SEHNR and FQNEAQ (reference sequence). Losses at the gene ends were 6 bases for V and 7 bases for J; bases not matched to a gene: 3. This CDR3 reads CASSLQGNEQFF. The CDR3 coding sequence is TGTGCCAGCAGTTTACAGGGGAATGAGCAGTTCTTC.

The rearrangement links TRBV5-1 to TRBJ1-4; 8 bases line up with TRBD1. CDR1 and CDR2 (germline): SGHRS, YFSETQ. Losses at the gene ends were 4 bases for V and 7 bases for J; bases not matched to a gene: 6. The CDR3 length is 14 residues. The CDR3 region has the DNA TGCGCCAGCAGCCCGGACAGGGAAGGTGAAAAACTGTTTTTT. Translation: CASSPDREGEKLFF.

This clonotype was counted at least ten times. This chain joins TRBV4-3 and TRBJ1-1; 10 nucleotides match TRBD1. The J segment lost 0 bases and the V segment lost 6 bases, leaving 10 bases of the junction unmatched. The CDR3 spans 17 residues. Germline assignment: CDR1 LGHNA and CDR2 YSLEER. The DNA of the CDR3 is TGCGCCAGCAGTCCCTTGGGGGGACAGGGGCTGAACACTGAAGCTTTCTTT. Its translation: CASSPLGGQGLNTEAFF.

The chain employs TRBV6-1 and TRBJ2-7; D assignment may be TRBD1 or TRBD2 (5 bases each). Germline assignment: CDR1 MNHNS and CDR2 SASEGT. V lost 6 bases, J lost 3 bases, and 12 bases lay in between. The CDR3 runs 13 residues. CDR3 residues: CASRGDLRYEQYF. The DNA of the CDR3 is TGTGCCAGCAGAGGGGACCTGCGCTACGAGCAGTACTTC.

The J gene is TRBJ2-6, the V gene TRBV11-2, with D possibly being TRBD1 or TRBD2 (5 bases each). This CDR3 spans 18 amino acids. Trimming cost V 5 bases and J 1 base, with 18 bases left between them. Germline CDR1 reads SGHAT; CDR2 reads FQNNGV. The CDR3 loop reads CASSAWDRALSGANVLTF. In nucleotides, the CDR3 is TGTGCCAGCAGCGCATGGGACCGAGCACTTTCTGGGGCCAACGTCCTGACTTTC.

The gene calls are TRBV6-5 and TRBJ2-2, with D unclear. CDR3 length equals 15 residues. Trimming cost V 4 bases and J 3 bases, with 12 bases left between them. Germline CDR1 MNHEY, CDR2 SVGAGI. The CDR3 region has the DNA TGTGCCAGCAGTTCCGGACCGCCCTACACCGGGGAGCTGTTTTTT. This gives the protein CASSSGPPYTGELFF.

This clonotype has more than one count but fewer than ten. V usage is TRBV10-3 and J usage is TRBJ1-5, with a weak D call TRBD1 (5 bases). CDR1 is ENHRY, CDR2 SYGVKD, per germline. The CDR3 runs 13 residues. With 8 bases removed from V and 5 bases from J, the gap between germline ends came to 13 bases. The CDR3 region is CAISLGGDQPQHF. The CDR3 nucleotides read TGTGCCATCTCCCTGGGGGGGGATCAGCCCCAGCATTTT.

V gene TRBV12-3 or TRBV12-4 combines with J gene TRBJ1-4, with 8 bases identical to TRBD1. The J segment lost 4 bases and the V segment lost 6 bases, leaving 7 bases of the junction unmatched. CDR3 size: 15 residues. The DNA of the CDR3 is TGTGCCAGCAGCAGGACAGGGCTGGATAATGAAAAACTGTTTTTT. It encodes CASSRTGLDNEKLFF.

This chain connects TRBV10-3 to TRBJ1-6; 8 bases agree with TRBD1. This CDR3 spans 14 amino acids. Germline CDR1 ENHRY, CDR2 SYGVKD. The V and J ends lost 2 bases and 9 bases, in that order; junction bases with no gene match: 3. The CDR3, as DNA: TGTGCCATCAGTGAGGGACAGGGAGGTTCACCCCTCCACTTT. Its protein product is CAISEGQGGSPLHF.

The rearrangement uses TRBV25-1 and TRBJ2-7; D not resolved. CDR1 MGHDK and CDR2 SYGVNS come from the germline V gene. This CDR3 spans 12 amino acids. V was shortened by 9 bases and J by 6 bases, with 15 bases between the two germline ends. The CDR3 protein is CASPWLGCEQYF. The CDR3 nucleotides are TGTGCCAGTCCTTGGTTGGGCTGCGAGCAGTACTTC.

The chain uses TRBV7-3 and TRBJ2-6; D gene uncertain. This CDR3 region has 15 residues. Between the trimmed V and J ends, which lost 5 bases and 0 bases, there was a span of 8 bases. Germline assignment: CDR1 SGHTA and CDR2 FQGTGA. DNA of the CDR3: TGTGCCAGCAGCCCAGTCTTCTCTGGGGCCAACGTCCTGACTTTC. This translates into CASSPVFSGANVLTF.

This clonotype has a count of ten or more. This rearrangement joins TRBV7-9 to TRBJ2-3, with D possibly TRBD2 on 6 matching bases. Trimming took 4 bases from V and 0 from J, leaving 11 bases between them. The CDR3 consists of 15 residues. The germline gives CDR1 SEHNR, CDR2 FQNEAQ (reference sequence). The CDR3 sequence: CASSSLAESTDTQYF. CDR3 in DNA: TGTGCCAGCAGCTCATTAGCGGAGAGCACAGATACGCAGTATTTT.

The chain joins TRBV6-5 to TRBJ2-7, with D possibly TRBD2 on 6 matching bases. V shed 6 bases and J shed 3 bases, with 15 bases lying between them. Germline V lookup: CDR1 MNHEY, CDR2 SVGAGI. The CDR3 totals 14 residues. Here the CDR3 reads CASRRGLGNYEQYF. The CDR3 DNA reads as TGTGCCAGCAGACGGGGACTGGGAAACTACGAGCAGTACTTC.

V gene TRBV4-3 combines with J gene TRBJ1-6; 8 positions agree with TRBD1. This CDR3 comprises 14 residues. Trimming removed 4 bases from V and 7 bases from J; junction bases left unmatched: 3. In germline, CDR1 is LGHNA, CDR2 YSLEER. CDR3 coding DNA: TGCGCCAGCAGCCTGCACAGGGGGAATTCACCCCTCCACTTT. The encoded protein is CASSLHRGNSPLHF.

This clonotype has more than one count but fewer than ten. This chain links TRBV14 with TRBJ2-7, with a possible D match to TRBD1 (5 bases). Looked up from germline, CDR1 is SGHDN and CDR2 is FVKESK. Trimming pared 4 bases from V and 2 bases from J, leaving 12 bases between. The CDR3 runs 14 residues. The CDR3 sequence: CASSPSAGTYEQYV. The CDR3 nucleotides read TGTGCCAGCAGCCCCTCAGCAGGGACCTACGAGCAGTACGTC.

V usage is TRBV5-4 and J usage is TRBJ1-1; D is perhaps TRBD1 (5 bases). Germline V gene lookup returns CDR1 SGHNT and CDR2 YYREEE (reference sequence). This CDR3 is 11 amino acids long. The germline V and J ends were trimmed by 6 bases and 11 bases, with 14 bases remaining between them. As DNA, the CDR3 is TGTGCCAGCATCCTAGACAGTGCGGCTTTCTTT. Translating it yields CASILDSAAFF. The entire variable domain, with the rest obtained from reference TRBV5-4 and TRBJ1-1, is as follows: ETGVTQSPTHLIKTRGQQVTLRCSSQSGHNTVSWYQQALGQGPQFIFQYYREEENGRGNFPPRFSGLQFPNYSSELNVNALELDDSALYLCASILDSAAFFGQGTRLTVV.

The rearrangement links TRBV15 to TRBJ1-2; D uncertain. This CDR3 contains 15 residues. Trimming stripped 0 bases from V and 0 bases from J, with 8 bases between. Germline CDR1 reads LNHNV; CDR2 reads YYDKDF (reference sequence). CDR3 in amino acids: CATSREVAANYGYTF. CDR3 sequence (DNA): TGTGCCACCAGCAGAGAGGTAGCAGCTAACTATGGCTACACCTTC.

This clonotype has just a few counts. V usage is TRBV7-8 and J usage is TRBJ2-2; D is uncertain. Trimming stripped 1 base from V and 6 bases from J, with 9 bases between. Germline loops: CDR1 SGHVS, CDR2 FQNEAQ. CDR3 length equals 14 residues. CDR3 nucleotide sequence: TGTGCCAGCAGCTTAGTTTTGGCGTCCGGGGAGCTGTTTTTT. As protein: CASSLVLASGELFF. Full variable domain (remainder filled in from reference TRBV7-8 and TRBJ2-2): GAGVSQSPRYKVAKRGQDVALRCDPISGHVSLFWYQQALGQGPEFLTYFQNEAQLDKSGLPSDRFFAERPEGSVSTLKIQRTQQEDSAVYLCASSLVLASGELFFGEGSRLTVL.

This clonotype was seen only a few times. CDR3 amino acids: CASSYNRGQETQYF. The CDR3 region has the DNA TGTGCCAGCAGCTACAACCGGGGCCAAGAGACCCAGTACTTC. The V call is TRBV11-2, the J call TRBJ2-5; D is perhaps TRBD2 (5 bases). Per the germline V gene, CDR1 is SGHAT and CDR2 is FQNNGV. The CDR3 is 14 amino acids. V lost 4 bases to trimming and J lost 1 base, with 10 bases between them.